This paragraph reports one T cell receptor (beta chain). The antigen is undetermined. Its ends do not fully match the called genes, so a read error is possible. The CD8+CD4-CCR7+CD45RA+ phenotype defined the sorted naive CD8 T cells. The entry originates in a study of molecular identifiers for immune sequencing clone quantification. Study observations and caveats: Spike-in Jurkat TCR RNA from a single cell reportedly registered among 950,000 to 1,000,000 naive cells. Over 98% of CMV-specific effector molecules, but under 1% of naive ones, were in clones above 20 copies. Highly expanded clone sizes could be underestimated through barcode sharing by identical TCR molecules.

From the PCR reads, TCRdb called clonotypes with MiXCR, one entry per CDR3 protein. The sample lists about 36,000 distinct CDR3 sequences, 15% to 20% occurring once. This TCR came from a human donor in good health. Some libraries in this study had Jurkat cell RNA spiked in. Sequenced sample: naive CD8+ T cells from blood, with Jurkat cell RNA spiked in. Noted subset: FACS-sorted CD8+CD4-CCR7+CD45RA+ naive T cells.

The CDR3 DNA reads TGTGCCAGCGTGGGGGGCCCCTACGAGCGGTACTTC. It encodes CASVGGPYERYF. This chain links TRBV6-2 or TRBV6-3 with TRBJ2-7, with D possibly being TRBD1 or TRBD2 (6 bases each). CDR3 size: 12 residues. The V gene's germline CDR1 is MNHEY and CDR2 SVGEGT.